The rows below give T cell receptor beta chains drawn from one sample of a study of blood T cell repertoires in COVID-19. Some clones are missing from TCRdb's copy, which holds only in-frame ones; the method was immunoSEQ multiplex PCR. The sample contains some 51,000 clones, more than 80% of which appear only once. Sequencing input: peripheral blood. The receptor source for this set is a human donor with active COVID-19. The donor label of this sample is uncertain. The CDR3 runs from the conserved cysteine through the conserved F or W. The D gene is left open where the match is weak. Clone size appears in some rows only: once, few, many, or a class for an expanded clone.

D gene	clone size	V gene	J gene	CDR3 protein	CDR3 DNA
NA	once	TRBV28	TRBJ1-1	CASSWTHTEAFF	TGTGCCAGCAGTTGGACACACACTGAAGCTTTCTTT
NA	NA	TRBV19	TRBJ1-2	CASSISQGSDGYTF	TGTGCCAGTAGTATTTCCCAGGGCAGCGATGGCTACACCTTC
TRBD1	NA	TRBV15	TRBJ1-4	CATSARDRGEEKLFF	TGTGCCACCAGCGCCCGGGACAGGGGTGAGGAAAAACTGTTTTTT
NA	NA	TRBV5-6	TRBJ2-2	CASSLMGGTGELFF	TGTGCCAGCAGCTTGATGGGGGGCACCGGGGAGCTGTTTTTT
TRBD2	NA	TRBV6-1	TRBJ2-5	CASSEGTGRETQYF	TGTGCCAGCAGTGAAGGGACCGGGAGGGAGACCCAGTACTTC
NA	once	TRBV7-2	TRBJ2-1	CASSSGLPGYNEQFF	TGTGCCAGCAGCTCGGGACTGCCGGGGTACAATGAGCAGTTCTTC
NA	NA	TRBV27	TRBJ1-2	CASSFYLRGGYTF	TGTGCCAGCAGTTTTTATCTCCGCGGTGGCTACACCTTC
TRBD1	NA	TRBV11-2	TRBJ2-5	CASSLGDRGLKRETQYF	TGTGCCAGCAGCTTAGGGGACAGGGGGTTAAAGCGAGAGACCCAGTACTTC
NA	NA	TRBV18	TRBJ1-5	CASSPEIGGSNQPQHF	TGTGCCAGCTCACCTGAGATCGGGGGGAGCAATCAGCCCCAGCATTTT
NA	NA	TRBV24-1	TRBJ1-6	CATLRPGNSPLHF	TGTGCCACCTTACGCCCGGGGAATTCACCCCTCCACTTT
TRBD1	NA	TRBV7-9	TRBJ1-4	CASSPRGGDEKLFF	TGTGCCAGCAGCCCGAGAGGGGGCGATGAAAAACTGTTTTTT
NA	few	TRBV4-1	TRBJ2-7	CASSLRQTNHEQYF	TGCGCCAGCAGCTTGCGACAGACGAACCACGAGCAGTACTTC
TRBD2	NA	TRBV7-2	TRBJ2-7	CASSSWLAGAGFSYEQYF	TGTGCCAGCAGCTCCTGGCTAGCGGGAGCCGGATTCTCCTACGAGCAGTACTTC
TRBD2	NA	TRBV2	TRBJ2-7	CASSETSSEQYF	TGTGCCAGCAGTGAGACTAGCTCCGAGCAGTACTTC
NA	NA	TRBV7-9	TRBJ1-2	CATSGDPGTKYYTYTF	TGTGCCACCTCCGGGGATCCCGGGACAAAATATTATACCTACACCTTC
NA	NA	TRBV18	TRBJ1-2	CASSPPSGNYGYTF	TGTGCCAGCTCACCACCTTCAGGGAACTATGGCTACACCTTC
TRBD1	NA	TRBV5-1	TRBJ2-2	CASAPLGQGATGELFF	TGCGCCTCCGCCCCATTGGGACAGGGGGCCACCGGGGAGCTGTTTTTT
TRBD1	once	TRBV5-1	TRBJ1-4	CASGRDRGHEKLFF	TGCGCCAGCGGCAGGGACAGGGGGCATGAAAAACTGTTTTTT
TRBD1	NA	TRBV5-1	TRBJ2-1	CASSTTGTGYNEQFF	TGCGCCAGCAGCACAACCGGGACAGGCTACAATGAGCAGTTCTTC
NA	NA	TRBV19	TRBJ2-3	CASTPRGSADTQYF	TGTGCCAGTACCCCTCGGGGGAGTGCAGATACGCAGTATTTT
NA	NA	TRBV7-8	TRBJ2-1	CASSLVFSYNEQFF	TGTGCCAGCAGCTTAGTATTCTCCTACAATGAGCAGTTCTTC
NA	NA	TRBV6-2/TRBV6-3	TRBJ1-1	CASSLDWNTEAFF	TGTGCCAGCAGCCTAGACTGGAACACTGAAGCTTTCTTT
TRBD1	NA	TRBV5-1	TRBJ1-1	CASGRTGSFITEAFF	TGCGCCAGCGGACGGACAGGGTCGTTCATCACTGAAGCTTTCTTT
NA	NA	TRBV10-2	TRBJ2-1	CASSESPENEQFF	TGCGCCAGCAGTGAATCGCCCGAGAATGAGCAGTTCTTC
NA	NA	TRBV5-6	TRBJ2-3	CASSLAGDPTDTQYF	TGTGCCAGCAGCTTGGCGGGGGACCCCACAGATACGCAGTATTTT
TRBD1	NA	TRBV27	TRBJ2-7	CAKGDRASYEQYF	TGTGCCAAGGGGGACAGGGCTTCCTACGAGCAGTACTTC
TRBD1	NA	TRBV27	TRBJ1-2	CASRRTGGNYGYTF	TGTGCCAGCAGACGTACAGGGGGTAACTATGGCTACACCTTC
NA	once	TRBV18	TRBJ2-5	CASSPDSQETQYF	TGTGCCAGCTCACCAGACAGCCAAGAGACCCAGTACTTC
TRBD1	NA	TRBV19	TRBJ1-2	CASMPHRGGGYGYTF	TGTGCCAGTATGCCGCACAGGGGGGGAGGTTATGGCTACACCTTC
TRBD2	NA	TRBV11-2	TRBJ2-5	CASSPLAGVGAETQYF	TGTGCCAGCAGCCCACTAGCGGGAGTTGGGGCAGAGACCCAGTACTTC
NA	NA	TRBV5-1	TRBJ2-3	CASSLPGENTQYF	TGCGCCAGCAGCTTGCCAGGGGAGAATACGCAGTATTTT
TRBD2	NA	TRBV7-9	TRBJ2-1	CASRPTSGSYNEQFF	TGTGCCAGCCGGCCGACTAGCGGGTCTTACAATGAGCAGTTCTTC
TRBD1	NA	TRBV2	TRBJ1-1	CASPGTGNTEAFF	TGTGCCAGCCCGGGGACAGGGAACACTGAAGCTTTCTTT
TRBD1	NA	TRBV5-6	TRBJ2-1	CASSLLPPGQGATYEQFF	TGTGCCAGCAGCCTCCTTCCGCCGGGACAGGGGGCTACATATGAGCAGTTCTTC
NA	NA	TRBV19	TRBJ2-1	CASTYGGTVYNEQFF	TGTGCCAGTACCTACGGCGGGACAGTCTACAATGAGCAGTTCTTC
NA	NA	TRBV9	TRBJ1-2	CASSVGGVGGYGYTF	TGTGCCAGCAGCGTGGGGGGAGTCGGAGGGTATGGCTACACCTTC
NA	few	TRBV3-1/TRBV3-2	TRBJ2-3	CASSLPAGDTQYF	TGTGCCAGCAGCCTCCCCGCGGGAGATACGCAGTATTTT
NA	NA	TRBV6-5	TRBJ2-7	CASKTGASYEQYF	TGTGCTTCTAAAACGGGAGCTTCTTACGAGCAGTACTTC
NA	NA	TRBV7-2	TRBJ2-3	CATGGQITDTQYF	TGTGCCACCGGGGGGCAGATCACAGATACGCAGTATTTT
NA	NA	TRBV6-5	TRBJ1-1	CASIKTGNTEAFF	TGTGCCAGCATCAAGACAGGGAACACTGAAGCTTTCTTT
NA	few	TRBV27	TRBJ1-1	CASSPGGIPLEAFF	TGTGCCAGCAGCCCGGGGGGGATCCCTCTCGAAGCTTTCTTT
TRBD1	NA	TRBV19	TRBJ2-7	CASAGQVSYEQYF	TGTGCCAGTGCCGGACAGGTCTCCTACGAGCAGTACTTC
NA	NA	TRBV5-1	TRBJ2-2	CASSPGDSNTGELFF	TGCGCCAGCAGCCCGGGGGACAGTAACACCGGGGAGCTGTTTTTT
NA	medium-sized	TRBV27	TRBJ2-7	CASSLSVGQTYEQYF	TGTGCCAGCAGTTTATCTGTCGGACAGACCTACGAGCAGTACTTC
TRBD2	NA	TRBV24-1	TRBJ2-2	CATSAAGGSGELFF	TGTGCCACCAGTGCTGCGGGAGGCTCTGGGGAGCTGTTTTTT
NA	NA	TRBV6-5	TRBJ2-1	CASSYTYENEQFF	TGTGCCAGCAGTTACACCTACGAGAATGAGCAGTTCTTC
NA	NA	TRBV10-3	TRBJ1-1	CAITQAAVMNTEAFF	TGTGCCATCACCCAAGCGGCGGTTATGAACACTGAAGCTTTCTTT
NA	NA	TRBV6-5	TRBJ2-7	CASSYRPRSYEQYF	TGTGCCAGCAGTTACCGCCCTAGGTCGTACGAGCAGTACTTC
TRBD1	NA	TRBV19	TRBJ2-1	CASSNRDRGWNEQFF	TGTGCCAGTAGTAACCGGGACAGGGGTTGGAATGAGCAGTTCTTC
NA	NA	TRBV30	TRBJ1-5	CAWSTQGNQPQHF	TGTGCCTGGAGTACGCAGGGGAATCAGCCCCAGCATTTT
TRBD2	NA	TRBV28	TRBJ2-1	CASSLSGGSYNEQFF	TGTGCCAGCAGTTTATCGGGGGGCTCCTACAATGAGCAGTTCTTC
TRBD1	NA	TRBV19	TRBJ1-2	CASSTPTGQINYGYTF	TGTGCCAGTAGTACTCCCACGGGACAGATTAACTATGGCTACACCTTC